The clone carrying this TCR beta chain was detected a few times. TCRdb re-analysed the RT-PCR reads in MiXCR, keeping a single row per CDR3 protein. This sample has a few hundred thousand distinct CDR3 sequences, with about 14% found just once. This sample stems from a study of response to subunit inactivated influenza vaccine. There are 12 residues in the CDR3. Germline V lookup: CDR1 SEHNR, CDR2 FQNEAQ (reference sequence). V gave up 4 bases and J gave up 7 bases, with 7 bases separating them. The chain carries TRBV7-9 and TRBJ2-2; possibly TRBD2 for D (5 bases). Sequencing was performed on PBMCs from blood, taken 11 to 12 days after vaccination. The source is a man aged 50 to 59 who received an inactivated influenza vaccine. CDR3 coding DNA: TGTGCCAGCAGCTCCGAGGGCGGGGAGCTGTTTTTT. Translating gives CASSSEGGELFF.